This TCR beta chain was recorded in a study of T cells after yellow fever vaccination (dated by TCRdb to the late 2010s). For context, the study as a whole: Libraries from fractions with low cell numbers were prepared with the SMART-Seq v4 Ultra Low Input RNA kit. Bulk TCR alpha and beta repertoires were sequenced longitudinally to track T-cell clones before and after primary and booster YFV17D yellow fever vaccination. Two healthy male donors, one aged 18 to 30 and one aged 30 to 40 years, were included in the cohort. Blood samples were taken at several timepoints before and after primary and secondary immunization, and bulk PBMC replicates and cell subsets were isolated. Paper-wide results and their limitations: A small fraction of clonotypes appeared in both the CD4 and CD8 compartments, likely as a result of convergent recombination. The secondary T-cell response was weaker than the primary response but faster, peaking on day 5 instead of day 15. Because abundant contaminating clonotypes from the bulk population could be contained in FACS-sorted repertoires, computational filtering was required. The study included only a couple of donors, which limits how far the findings can be generalized. Most clones expanded after primary vaccination (96% of CD4 and 70% to 90% of CD8) were re-detected after the booster, suggesting that broad memory maintenance occurred.

This specimen's treatment or condition label, per the study, means: live attenuated yellow fever vaccine strain. At each blood-draw timepoint, two biological replicates of bulk PBMCs were collected. A standard Ficoll-Paque protocol was used to isolate PBMCs from peripheral blood. TriZol was used to extract RNA from bulk PBMCs, from CD4 and CD8 fractions, and from dextramer-positive and dextramer-negative fractions. Instrument used: Illumina NovaSeq 6000. TCR cDNA was made using 5'RACE template switching, a step that added a universal primer site and unique molecular identifiers. Priming for cDNA synthesis came from both the TCR alpha and TCR beta constant segments. Library amplification used two PCR steps, and the second PCR step added sample barcodes and sequencing adapters. Sequencing of libraries was performed on Illumina HiSeq 2500 (2x100 bp) or NovaSeq (2x150 bp). The paper's processing steps were these. MIGEC was used to demultiplex reads and collapse the reads into UMI consensus sequences, and MiXCR was used for V(D)J alignment. Vaccine-responding clonotypes were defined with edgeR using replicate PBMC samples, requiring FDR below 0.01 and a log2 fold change above 5 up to day 15. Each bulk clonotype was labeled CD4 or CD8 based on which sequenced repertoire, CD4 or CD8, contained the clonotype at higher abundance. TCRdb reworked the public reads: Q25 trimming with fastp, MiXCR clone assembly, productive beta chains retained. Every CDR3 protein is listed once, alongside the most common genes and DNA of its rows. The V and J calls were determined by TCRdb, not by the authors. This sample lists 250,000 to 400,000 distinct CDR3 sequences; approximately 4% were detected once. The ten largest clones add up to around 23% of the sample.

As regards this clonotype: Its recognized antigen is unknown. One base away there is no much larger clone; base qualities are not given.

V gives up 2 bases and J gives up 3 bases, and the segment between their germline ends measures 11 bases. CDR1 and CDR2 were assigned from the germline V gene as SQVTM and ANQGSEA. The CDR3 has 14 amino acids, counting the end cysteine and phenylalanine. The kept DNA is CDR3 alone, 42 bases in frame from the first base. This material consisted of PBMCs, taken 5 days after the yellow fever booster vaccination. The clonotype comes from a man younger than 30 who received the YFV17D yellow fever vaccine. The rearranged segments are TRBV29-1 and TRBJ1-5; the D gene identity is not certain. The nucleotide sequence is TGCAGCGTTGAACCGCGGCGGATCAATCAGCCCCAGCATTTT. This yields the protein CSVEPRRINQPQHF.